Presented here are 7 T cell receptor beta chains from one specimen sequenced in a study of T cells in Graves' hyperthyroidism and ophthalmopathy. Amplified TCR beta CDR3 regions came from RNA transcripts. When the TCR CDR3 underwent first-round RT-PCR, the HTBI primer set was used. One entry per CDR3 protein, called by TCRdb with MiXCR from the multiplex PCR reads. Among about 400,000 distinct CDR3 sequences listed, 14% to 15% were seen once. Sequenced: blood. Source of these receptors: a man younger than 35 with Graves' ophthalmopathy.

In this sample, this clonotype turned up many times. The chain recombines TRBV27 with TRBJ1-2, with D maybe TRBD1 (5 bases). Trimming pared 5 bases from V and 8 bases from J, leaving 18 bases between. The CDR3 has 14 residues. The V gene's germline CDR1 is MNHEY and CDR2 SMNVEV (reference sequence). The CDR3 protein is CASSMGQGGGGYTF. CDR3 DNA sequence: TGTGCCAGCAGTATGGGGCAGGGAGGTGGGGGCTACACCTTC.

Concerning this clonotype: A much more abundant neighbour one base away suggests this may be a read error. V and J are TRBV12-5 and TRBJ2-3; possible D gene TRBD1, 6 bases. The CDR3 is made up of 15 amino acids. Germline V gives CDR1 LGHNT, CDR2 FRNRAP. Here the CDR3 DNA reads TGTGCTAGTGGTACTGGGGACACCGCCACAGGTACGCAGTATTTT. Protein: CASGTGDTATGTQYF.

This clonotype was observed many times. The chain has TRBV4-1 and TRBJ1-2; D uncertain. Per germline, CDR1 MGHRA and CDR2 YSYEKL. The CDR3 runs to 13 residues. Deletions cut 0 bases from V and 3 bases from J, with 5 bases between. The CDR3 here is CASSQEAYYGYTF. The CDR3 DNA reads TGCGCCAGCAGCCAAGAGGCCTACTATGGCTACACCTTC.

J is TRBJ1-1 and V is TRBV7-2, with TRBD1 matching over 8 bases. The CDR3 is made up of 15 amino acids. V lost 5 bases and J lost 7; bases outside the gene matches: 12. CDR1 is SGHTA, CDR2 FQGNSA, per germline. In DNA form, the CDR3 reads TGTGCCAGCAGCCAGACACAGGGGGAATGGGGTGAAGCTTTCTTT. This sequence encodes CASSQTQGEWGEAFF.

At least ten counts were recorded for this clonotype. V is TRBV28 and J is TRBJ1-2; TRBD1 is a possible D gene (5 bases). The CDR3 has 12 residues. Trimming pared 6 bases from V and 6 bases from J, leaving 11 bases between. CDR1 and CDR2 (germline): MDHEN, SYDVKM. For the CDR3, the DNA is TGTGCCAGCAGGTTGGGGGGTGATGGCTACACCTTC. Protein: CASRLGGDGYTF.

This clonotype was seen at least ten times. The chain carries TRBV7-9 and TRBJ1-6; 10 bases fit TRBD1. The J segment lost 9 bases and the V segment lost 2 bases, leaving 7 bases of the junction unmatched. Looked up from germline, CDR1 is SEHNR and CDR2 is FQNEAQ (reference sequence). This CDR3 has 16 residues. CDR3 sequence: CASSLTNRDRGSPLHF. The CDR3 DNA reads TGTGCCAGCAGCTTAACAAACCGGGACAGGGGTTCACCCCTCCACTTT.

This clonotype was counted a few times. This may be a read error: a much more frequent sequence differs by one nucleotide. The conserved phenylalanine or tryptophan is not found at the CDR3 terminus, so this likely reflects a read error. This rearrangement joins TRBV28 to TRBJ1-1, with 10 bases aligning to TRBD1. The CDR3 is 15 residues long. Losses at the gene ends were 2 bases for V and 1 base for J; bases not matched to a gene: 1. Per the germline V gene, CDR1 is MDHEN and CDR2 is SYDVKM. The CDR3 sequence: CASSLGDRGNTEAFL. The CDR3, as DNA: TGTGCCAGCAGTTTAGGGGACAGGGGGAACACTGAAGCTTTCCTT.